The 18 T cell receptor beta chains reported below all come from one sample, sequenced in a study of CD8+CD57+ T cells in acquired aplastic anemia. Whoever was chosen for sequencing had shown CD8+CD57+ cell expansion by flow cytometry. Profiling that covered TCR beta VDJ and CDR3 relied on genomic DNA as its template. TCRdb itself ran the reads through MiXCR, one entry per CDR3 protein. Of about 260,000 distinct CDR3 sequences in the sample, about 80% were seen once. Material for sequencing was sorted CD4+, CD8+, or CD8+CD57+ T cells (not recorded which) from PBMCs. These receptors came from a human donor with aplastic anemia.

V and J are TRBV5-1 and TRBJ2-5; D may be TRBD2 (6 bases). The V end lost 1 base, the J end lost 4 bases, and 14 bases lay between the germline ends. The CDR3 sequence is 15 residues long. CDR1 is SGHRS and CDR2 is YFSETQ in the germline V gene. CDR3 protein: CASSLMGTFRETQYF. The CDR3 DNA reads TGCGCCAGCAGCTTGATGGGGACTTTTAGAGAGACCCAGTACTTC.

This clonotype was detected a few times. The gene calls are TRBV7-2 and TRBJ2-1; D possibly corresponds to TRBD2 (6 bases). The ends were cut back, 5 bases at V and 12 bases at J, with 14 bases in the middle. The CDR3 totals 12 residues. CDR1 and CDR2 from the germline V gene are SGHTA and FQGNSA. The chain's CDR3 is CASSLDRDWQFF. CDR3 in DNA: TGTGCCAGCAGCCTGGATAGGGACTGGCAGTTCTTC.

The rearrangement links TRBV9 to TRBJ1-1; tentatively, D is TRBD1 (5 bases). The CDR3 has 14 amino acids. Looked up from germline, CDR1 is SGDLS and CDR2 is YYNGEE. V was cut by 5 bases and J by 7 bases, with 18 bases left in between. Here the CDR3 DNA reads TGTGCCAGCAGTGAATCGGGGAACCAGGGTGAAGCTTTCTTT. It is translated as CASSESGNQGEAFF. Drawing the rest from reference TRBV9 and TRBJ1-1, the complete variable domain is DSGVTQTPKHLITATGQRVTLRCSPRSGDLSVYWYQQSLDQGLQFLIQYYNGEERAKGNILERFSAQQFPDLHSELNLSSLELGDSALYFCASSESGNQGEAFFGQGTRLTVV.

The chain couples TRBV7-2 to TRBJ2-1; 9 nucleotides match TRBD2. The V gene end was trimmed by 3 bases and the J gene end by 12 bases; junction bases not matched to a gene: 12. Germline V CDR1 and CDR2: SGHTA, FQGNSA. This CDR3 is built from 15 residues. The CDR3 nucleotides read TGTGCCAGCAGCTTGGCTAGCGGGGCCGGAGATACGCAGTTCTTC. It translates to CASSLASGAGDTQFF.

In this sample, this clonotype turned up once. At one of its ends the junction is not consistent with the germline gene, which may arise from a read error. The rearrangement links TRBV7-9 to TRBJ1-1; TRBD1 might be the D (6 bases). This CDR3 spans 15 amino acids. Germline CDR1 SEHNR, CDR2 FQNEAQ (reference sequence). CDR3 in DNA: TGTGCCAGCAGCTTAGAGCTGAGCTACAGGGCCAACGCCCTCTTT. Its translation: CASSLELSYRANALF.

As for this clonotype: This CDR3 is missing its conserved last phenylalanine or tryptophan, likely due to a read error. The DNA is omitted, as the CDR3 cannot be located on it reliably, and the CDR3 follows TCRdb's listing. CDR3 residues: CASSLGGHNQPQH. The chain couples TRBV7-6 to TRBJ2-1; the D call in the table, TRBD1, was not verified against the DNA. The V gene's germline CDR1 is SGHVS and CDR2 FNYEAQ. The CDR3 has 13 amino acids, counting both end residues.

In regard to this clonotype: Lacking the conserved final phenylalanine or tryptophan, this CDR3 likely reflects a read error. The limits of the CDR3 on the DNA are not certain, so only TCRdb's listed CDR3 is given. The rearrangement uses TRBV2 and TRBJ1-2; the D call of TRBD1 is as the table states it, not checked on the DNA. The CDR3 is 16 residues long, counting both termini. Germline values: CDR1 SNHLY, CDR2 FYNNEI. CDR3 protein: CASGAGGTGSQYFGPG.

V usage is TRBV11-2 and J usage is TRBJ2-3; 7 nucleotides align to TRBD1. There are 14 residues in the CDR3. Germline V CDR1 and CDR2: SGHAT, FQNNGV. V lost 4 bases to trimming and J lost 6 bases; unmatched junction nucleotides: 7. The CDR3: CASSSTGYADTQYF. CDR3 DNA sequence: TGTGCCAGCAGCTCGACAGGGTACGCCGATACGCAGTATTTT.

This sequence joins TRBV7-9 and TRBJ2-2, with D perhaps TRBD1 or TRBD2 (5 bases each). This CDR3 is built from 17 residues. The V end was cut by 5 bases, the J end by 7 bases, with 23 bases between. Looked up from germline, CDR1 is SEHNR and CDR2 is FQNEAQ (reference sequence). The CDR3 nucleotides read TGTGCCAGCAGCCCCAGAGGGGCAGGGCGAAAGGGCGGGGAGCTGTTTTTT. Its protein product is CASSPRGAGRKGGELFF.

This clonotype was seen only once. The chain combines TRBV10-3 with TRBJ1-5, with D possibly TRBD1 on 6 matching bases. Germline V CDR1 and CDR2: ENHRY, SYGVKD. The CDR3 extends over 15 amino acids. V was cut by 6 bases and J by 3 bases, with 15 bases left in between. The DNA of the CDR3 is TGTGCCATCAGACAGGGAGACCTGAACAATCAGCCCCAGCATTTT. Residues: CAIRQGDLNNQPQHF.

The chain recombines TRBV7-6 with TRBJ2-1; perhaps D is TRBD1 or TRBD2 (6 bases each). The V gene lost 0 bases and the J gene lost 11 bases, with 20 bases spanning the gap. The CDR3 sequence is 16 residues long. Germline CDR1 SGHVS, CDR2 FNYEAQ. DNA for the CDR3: TGTGCCAGCAGCTTAGCACGCGGGACAAAAAACGCCCAGCAGTTCTTC. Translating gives CASSLARGTKNAQQFF.

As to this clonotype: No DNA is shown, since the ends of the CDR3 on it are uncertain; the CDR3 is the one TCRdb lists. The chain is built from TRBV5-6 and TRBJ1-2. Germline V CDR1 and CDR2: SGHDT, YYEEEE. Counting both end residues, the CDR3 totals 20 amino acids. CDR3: CASSPQGGLSPLHFGNGTTF.

DNA of the CDR3: TGTGCCACCAGCAGCTCACGGGACAGGGGCTTGGACTATGGCTACACCTTC. The encoded protein is CATSSSRDRGLDYGYTF. The chain is built from TRBV15 and TRBJ1-2, with 10 bases aligning to TRBD1. J gave up 3 bases and V 3 bases, and 10 bases lay outside the gene matches. The V gene's germline CDR1 is LNHNV and CDR2 YYDKDF (reference sequence). The CDR3 runs 17 residues. The full variable domain, rest sourced from reference TRBV15 and TRBJ1-2, is DAMVIQNPRYQVTQFGKPVTLSCSQTLNHNVMYWYQQKSSQAPKLLFHYYDKDFNNEADTPDNFQSRRPNTSFCFLDIRSPGLGDTAMYLCATSSSRDRGLDYGYTFGSGTRLTVV.

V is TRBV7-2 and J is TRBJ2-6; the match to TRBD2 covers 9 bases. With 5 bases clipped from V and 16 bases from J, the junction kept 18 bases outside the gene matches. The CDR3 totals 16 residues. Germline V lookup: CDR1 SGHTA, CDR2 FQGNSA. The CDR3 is CASSRTSVAGDTLLTF. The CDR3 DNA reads TGTGCCAGCAGCCGGACTAGCGTGGCCGGAGATACGCTGCTGACTTTC.

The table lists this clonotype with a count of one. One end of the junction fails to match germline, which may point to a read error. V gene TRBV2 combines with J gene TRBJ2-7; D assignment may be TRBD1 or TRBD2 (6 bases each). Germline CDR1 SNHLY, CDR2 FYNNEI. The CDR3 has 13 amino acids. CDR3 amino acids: CASGAGGSYTQYF. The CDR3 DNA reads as TGTGCCAGCGGGGCCGGGGGCTCCTATACGCAGTATTTC.

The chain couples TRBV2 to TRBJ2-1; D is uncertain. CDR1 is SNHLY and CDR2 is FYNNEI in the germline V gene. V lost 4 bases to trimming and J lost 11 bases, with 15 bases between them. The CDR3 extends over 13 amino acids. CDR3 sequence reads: CASSVGGIHKQFF. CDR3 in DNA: TGTGCCAGCAGTGTTGGTGGGATACATAAGCAGTTCTTC.

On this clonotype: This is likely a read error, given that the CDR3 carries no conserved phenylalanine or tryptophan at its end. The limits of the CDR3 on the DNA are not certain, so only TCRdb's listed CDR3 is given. CDR3 protein: CASGRHANAVEH. The chain employs TRBV7-3 and TRBJ2-4. The germline V gene has CDR1 SGHTA and CDR2 FQGTGA. With termini counted, the CDR3 has 12 amino acids.

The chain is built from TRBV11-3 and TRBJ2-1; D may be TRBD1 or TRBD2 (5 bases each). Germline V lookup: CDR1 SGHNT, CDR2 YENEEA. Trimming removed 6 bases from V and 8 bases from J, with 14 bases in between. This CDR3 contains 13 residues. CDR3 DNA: TGTGCCAGCAGTGTAGAGGGGATCGATGAGCAGTTCTTC. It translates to CASSVEGIDEQFF.